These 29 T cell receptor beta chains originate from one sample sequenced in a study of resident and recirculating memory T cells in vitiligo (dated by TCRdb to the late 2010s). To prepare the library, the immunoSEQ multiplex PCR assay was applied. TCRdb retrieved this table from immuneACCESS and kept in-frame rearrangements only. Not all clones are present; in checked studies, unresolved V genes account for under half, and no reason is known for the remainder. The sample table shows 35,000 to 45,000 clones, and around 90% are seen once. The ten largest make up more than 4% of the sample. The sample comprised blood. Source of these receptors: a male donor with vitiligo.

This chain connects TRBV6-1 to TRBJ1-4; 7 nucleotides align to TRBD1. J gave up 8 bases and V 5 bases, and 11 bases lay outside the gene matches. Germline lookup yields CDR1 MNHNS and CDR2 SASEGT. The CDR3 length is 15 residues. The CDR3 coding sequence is TGTGCCAGCAGTAATACGAGGACAGGAGCGGAAAAACTGTTTTTT. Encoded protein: CASSNTRTGAEKLFF.

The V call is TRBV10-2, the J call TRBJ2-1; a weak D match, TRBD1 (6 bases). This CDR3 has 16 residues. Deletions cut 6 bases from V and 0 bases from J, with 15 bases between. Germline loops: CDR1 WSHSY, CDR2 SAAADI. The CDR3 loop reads CASRDVTGSSYNEQFF. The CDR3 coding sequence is TGCGCCAGCAGAGACGTTACAGGGAGCTCCTACAATGAGCAGTTCTTC.

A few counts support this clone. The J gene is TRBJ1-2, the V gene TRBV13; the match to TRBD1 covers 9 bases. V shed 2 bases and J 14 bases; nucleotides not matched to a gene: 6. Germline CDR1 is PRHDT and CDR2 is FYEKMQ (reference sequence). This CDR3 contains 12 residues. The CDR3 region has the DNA TGTGCCAGCAGCTTAAACCGGGACAGGGTGACCTTC. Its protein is CASSLNRDRVTF.

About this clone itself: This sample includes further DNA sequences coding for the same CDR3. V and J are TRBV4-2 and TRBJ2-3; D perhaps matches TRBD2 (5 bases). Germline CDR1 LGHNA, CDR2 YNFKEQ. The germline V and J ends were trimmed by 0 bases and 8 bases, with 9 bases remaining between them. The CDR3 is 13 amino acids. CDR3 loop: CASSQDRAGTQYF. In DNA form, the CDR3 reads TGTGCCAGCAGCCAAGATCGTGCGGGTACGCAGTATTTT.

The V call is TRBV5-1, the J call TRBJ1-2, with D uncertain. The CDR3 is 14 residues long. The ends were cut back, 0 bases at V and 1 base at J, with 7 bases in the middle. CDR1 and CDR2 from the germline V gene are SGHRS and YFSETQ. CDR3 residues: CASSLAEGNYGYTF. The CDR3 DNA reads TGCGCCAGCAGCTTGGCTGAGGGTAACTATGGCTACACCTTC.

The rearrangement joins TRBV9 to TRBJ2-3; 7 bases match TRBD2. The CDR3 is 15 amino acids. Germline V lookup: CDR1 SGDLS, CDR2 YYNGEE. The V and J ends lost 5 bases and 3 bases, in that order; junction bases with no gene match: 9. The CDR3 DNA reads TGTGCCAGCAGAAGCGGGATCGATCTTACAGATACGCAGTATTTT. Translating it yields CASRSGIDLTDTQYF.

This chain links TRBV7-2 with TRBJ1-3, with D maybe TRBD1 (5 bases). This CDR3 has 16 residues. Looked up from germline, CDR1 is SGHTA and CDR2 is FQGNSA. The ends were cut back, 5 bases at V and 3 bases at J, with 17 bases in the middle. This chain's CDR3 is CASSPLVPGYGNTIYF. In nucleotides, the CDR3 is TGTGCCAGCAGCCCTCTGGTCCCAGGGTATGGAAACACCATATATTTT. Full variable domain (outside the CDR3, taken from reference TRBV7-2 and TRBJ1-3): GAGVSQSPSNKVTEKGKDVELRCDPISGHTALYWYRQSLGQGLEFLIYFQGNSAPDKSGLPSDRFSAERTGGSVSTLTIQRTQQEDSAVYLCASSPLVPGYGNTIYFGEGSWLTVV.

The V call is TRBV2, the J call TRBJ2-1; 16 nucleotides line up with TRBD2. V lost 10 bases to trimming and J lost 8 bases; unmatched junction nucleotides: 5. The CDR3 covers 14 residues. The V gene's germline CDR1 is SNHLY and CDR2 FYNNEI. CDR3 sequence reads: CATGTSGGADEQFF. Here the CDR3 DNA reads TGTGCCACCGGGACTAGCGGGGGGGCAGATGAGCAGTTCTTC.

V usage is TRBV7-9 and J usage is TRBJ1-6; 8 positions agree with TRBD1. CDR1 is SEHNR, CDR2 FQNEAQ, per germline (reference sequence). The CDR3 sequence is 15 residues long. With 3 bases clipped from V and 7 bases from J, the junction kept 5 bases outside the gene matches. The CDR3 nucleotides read TGTGCCAGCAGCTTGACAGGGGTGAACAATTCACCCCTCCACTTT. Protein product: CASSLTGVNNSPLHF. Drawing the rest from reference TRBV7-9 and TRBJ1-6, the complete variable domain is DTGVSQNPRHKITKRGQNVTFRCDPISEHNRLYWYRQTLGQGPEFLTYFQNEAQLEKSRLLSDRFSAERPKGSFSTLEIQRTEQGDSAMYLCASSLTGVNNSPLHFGNGTRLTVT.

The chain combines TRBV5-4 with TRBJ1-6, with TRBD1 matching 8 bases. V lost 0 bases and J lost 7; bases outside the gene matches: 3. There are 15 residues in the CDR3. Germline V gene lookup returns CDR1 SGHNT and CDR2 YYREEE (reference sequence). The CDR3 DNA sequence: TGTGCCAGCAGCTTGGGACAGGGGCCAAATTCACCCCTCCACTTT. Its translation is CASSLGQGPNSPLHF.

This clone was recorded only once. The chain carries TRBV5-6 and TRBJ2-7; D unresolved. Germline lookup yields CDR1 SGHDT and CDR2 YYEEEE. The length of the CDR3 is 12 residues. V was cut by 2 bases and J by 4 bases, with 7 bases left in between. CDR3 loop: CASSFLSYEQYF. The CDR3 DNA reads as TGTGCCAGCAGCTTCCTTTCTTACGAGCAGTACTTC. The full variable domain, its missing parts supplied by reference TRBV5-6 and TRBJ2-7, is DAGVTQSPTHLIKTRGQQVTLRCSPKSGHDTVSWYQQALGQGPQFIFQYYEEEERQRGNFPDRFSGHQFPNYSSELNVNALLLGDSALYLCASSFLSYEQYFGPGTRLTVT.

CDR3 DNA sequence: TGTGCCAGCAGCGTTACGGACAGCTACGAGCAGTACTTC. Its translation: CASSVTDSYEQYF. The genes are TRBV5-6 and TRBJ2-7, with a possible D match to TRBD1 (6 bases). The CDR3 is 13 amino acids. CDR1 is SGHDT and CDR2 is YYEEEE in the germline V gene. The V and J ends lost 4 bases and 3 bases respectively, with 11 bases between them.

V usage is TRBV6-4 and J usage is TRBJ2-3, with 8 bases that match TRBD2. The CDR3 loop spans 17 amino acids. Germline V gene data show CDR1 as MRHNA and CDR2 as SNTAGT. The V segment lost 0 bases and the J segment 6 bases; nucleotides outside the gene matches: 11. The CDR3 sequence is CASSDSSGGGRGDTQYF. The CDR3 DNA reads TGTGCCAGCAGTGACTCTTCGGGGGGGGGCCGCGGTGATACGCAGTATTTT.

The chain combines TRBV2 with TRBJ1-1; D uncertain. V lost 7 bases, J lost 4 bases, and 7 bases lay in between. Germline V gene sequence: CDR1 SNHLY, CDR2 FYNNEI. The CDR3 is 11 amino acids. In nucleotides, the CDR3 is TGTGCCAGCATCGAGGGCACTGAAGCTTTCTTT. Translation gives CASIEGTEAFF.

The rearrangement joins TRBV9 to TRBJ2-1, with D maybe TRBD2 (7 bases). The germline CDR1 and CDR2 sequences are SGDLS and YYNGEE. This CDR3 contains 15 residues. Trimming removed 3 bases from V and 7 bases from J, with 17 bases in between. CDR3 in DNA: TGTGCCAGCAGCGGGGGGAGGGGGGCCTGGAATGAGCAGTTCTTC. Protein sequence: CASSGGRGAWNEQFF.

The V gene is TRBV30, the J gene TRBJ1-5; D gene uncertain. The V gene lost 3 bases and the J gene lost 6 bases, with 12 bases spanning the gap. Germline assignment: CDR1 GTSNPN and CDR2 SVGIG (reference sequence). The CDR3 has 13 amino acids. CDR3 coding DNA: TGTGCCTGGAGAAATGCGCGGGTTCAGCCCCAGCATTTT. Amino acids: CAWRNARVQPQHF. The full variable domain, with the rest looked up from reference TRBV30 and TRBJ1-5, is SQTIHQWPATLVQPVGSPLSLECTVEGTSNPNLYWYRQAAGRGLQLLFYSVGIGQISSEVPQNLSASRPQDRQFILSSKKLLLSDSGFYLCAWRNARVQPQHFGDGTRLSIL.

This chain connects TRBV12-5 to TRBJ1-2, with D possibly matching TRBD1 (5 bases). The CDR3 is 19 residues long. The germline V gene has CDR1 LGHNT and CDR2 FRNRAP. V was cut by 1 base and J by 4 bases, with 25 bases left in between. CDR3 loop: CASGLGVRDLKIVPYGYTF. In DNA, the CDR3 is TGTGCTAGTGGTTTGGGGGTCAGGGATCTTAAGATAGTGCCCTATGGCTACACCTTC.

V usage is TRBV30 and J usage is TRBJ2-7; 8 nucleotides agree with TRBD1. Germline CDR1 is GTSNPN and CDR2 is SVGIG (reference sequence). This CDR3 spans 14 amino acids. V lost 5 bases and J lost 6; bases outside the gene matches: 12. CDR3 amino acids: CAWEGDRRSGEQYF. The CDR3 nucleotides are TGTGCCTGGGAGGGGGACAGGAGGTCGGGCGAGCAGTACTTC. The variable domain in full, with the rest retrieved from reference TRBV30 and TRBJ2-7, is SQTIHQWPATLVQPVGSPLSLECTVEGTSNPNLYWYRQAAGRGLQLLFYSVGIGQISSEVPQNLSASRPQDRQFILSSKKLLLSDSGFYLCAWEGDRRSGEQYFGPGTRLTVT.

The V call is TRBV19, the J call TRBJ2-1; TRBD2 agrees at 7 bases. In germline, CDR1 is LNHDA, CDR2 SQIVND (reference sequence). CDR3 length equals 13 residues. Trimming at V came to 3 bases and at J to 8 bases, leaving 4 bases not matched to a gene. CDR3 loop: CASSMWGGDEQFF. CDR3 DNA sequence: TGTGCCAGTAGTATGTGGGGAGGGGATGAGCAGTTCTTC.

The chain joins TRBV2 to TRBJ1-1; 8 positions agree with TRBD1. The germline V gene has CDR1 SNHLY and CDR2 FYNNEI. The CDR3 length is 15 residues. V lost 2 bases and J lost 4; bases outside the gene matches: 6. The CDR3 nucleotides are TGTGCCAGCAGTGAAAGGCAAACAGGGGGCACTGAAGCTTTCTTT. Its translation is CASSERQTGGTEAFF.

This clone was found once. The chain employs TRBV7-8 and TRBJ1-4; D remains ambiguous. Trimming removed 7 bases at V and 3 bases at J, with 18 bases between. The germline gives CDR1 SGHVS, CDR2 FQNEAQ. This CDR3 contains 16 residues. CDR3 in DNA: TGTGCCAGCACCTTTGATACAATCCGGGCTAATGAAAAACTGTTTTTT. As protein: CASTFDTIRANEKLFF.

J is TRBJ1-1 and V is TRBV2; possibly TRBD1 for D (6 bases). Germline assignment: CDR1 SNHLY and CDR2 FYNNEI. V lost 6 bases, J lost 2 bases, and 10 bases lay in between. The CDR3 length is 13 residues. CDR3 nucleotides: TGTGCCAGCAGGGGACAATATAACACTGAAGCTTTCTTT. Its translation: CASRGQYNTEAFF.

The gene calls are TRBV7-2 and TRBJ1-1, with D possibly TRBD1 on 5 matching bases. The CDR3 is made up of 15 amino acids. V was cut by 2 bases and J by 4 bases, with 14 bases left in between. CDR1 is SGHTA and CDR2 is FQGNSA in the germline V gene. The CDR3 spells CASSLKEGWSTEAFF. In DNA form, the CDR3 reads TGTGCCAGCAGCTTAAAGGAGGGGTGGAGCACTGAAGCTTTCTTT.

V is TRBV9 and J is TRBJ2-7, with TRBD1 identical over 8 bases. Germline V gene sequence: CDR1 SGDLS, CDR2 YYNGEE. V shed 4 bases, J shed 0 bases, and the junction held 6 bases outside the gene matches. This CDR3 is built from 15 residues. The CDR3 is CASSTGDRSSYEQYF. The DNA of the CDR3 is TGTGCCAGCAGCACAGGGGACAGGAGCTCCTACGAGCAGTACTTC.

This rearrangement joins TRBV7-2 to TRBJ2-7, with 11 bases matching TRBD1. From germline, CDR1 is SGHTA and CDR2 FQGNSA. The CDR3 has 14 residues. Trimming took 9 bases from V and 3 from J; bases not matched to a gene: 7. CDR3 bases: TGTGCCAGTTCCCCTGGGACAGGGGGCTACGAGCAGTACTTC. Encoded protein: CASSPGTGGYEQYF.

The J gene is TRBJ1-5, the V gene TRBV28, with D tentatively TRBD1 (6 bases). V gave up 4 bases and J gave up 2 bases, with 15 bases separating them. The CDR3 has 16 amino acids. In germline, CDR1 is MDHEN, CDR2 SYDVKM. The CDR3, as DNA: TGTGCCAGCAGTTCTCAACAGGGTTTGGGCAATCAGCCCCAGCATTTT. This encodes CASSSQQGLGNQPQHF.

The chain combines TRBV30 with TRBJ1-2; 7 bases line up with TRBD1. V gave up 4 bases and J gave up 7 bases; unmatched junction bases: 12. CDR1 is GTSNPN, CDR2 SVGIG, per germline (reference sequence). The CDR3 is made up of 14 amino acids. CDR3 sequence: CAWTPRWTGVGYTF. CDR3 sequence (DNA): TGTGCCTGGACCCCCAGGTGGACAGGAGTTGGCTACACCTTC. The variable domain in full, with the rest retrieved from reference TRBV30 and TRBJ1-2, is SQTIHQWPATLVQPVGSPLSLECTVEGTSNPNLYWYRQAAGRGLQLLFYSVGIGQISSEVPQNLSASRPQDRQFILSSKKLLLSDSGFYLCAWTPRWTGVGYTFGSGTRLTVV.

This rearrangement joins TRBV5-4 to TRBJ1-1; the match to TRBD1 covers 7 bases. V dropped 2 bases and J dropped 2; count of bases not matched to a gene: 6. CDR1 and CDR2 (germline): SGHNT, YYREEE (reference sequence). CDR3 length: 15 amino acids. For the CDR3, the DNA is TGTGCCAGCAGCTTACGGACAGGAAAAAACACTGAAGCTTTCTTT. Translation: CASSLRTGKNTEAFF.

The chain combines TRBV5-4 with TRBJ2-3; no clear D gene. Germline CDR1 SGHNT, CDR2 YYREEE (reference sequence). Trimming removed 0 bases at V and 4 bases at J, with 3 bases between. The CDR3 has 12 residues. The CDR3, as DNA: TGTGCCAGCAGCTTGGTAGCAGATACGCAGTATTTT. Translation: CASSLVADTQYF.